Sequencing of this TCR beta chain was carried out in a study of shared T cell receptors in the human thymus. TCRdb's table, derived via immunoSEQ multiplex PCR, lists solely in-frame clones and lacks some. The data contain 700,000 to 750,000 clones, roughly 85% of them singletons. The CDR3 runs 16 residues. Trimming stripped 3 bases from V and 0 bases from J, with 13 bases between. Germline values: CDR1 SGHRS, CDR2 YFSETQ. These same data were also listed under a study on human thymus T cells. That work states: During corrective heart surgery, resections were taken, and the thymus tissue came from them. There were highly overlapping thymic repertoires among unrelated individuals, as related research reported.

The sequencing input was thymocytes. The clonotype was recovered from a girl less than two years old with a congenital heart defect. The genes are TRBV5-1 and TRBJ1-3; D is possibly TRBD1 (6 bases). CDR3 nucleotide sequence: TGCGCCAGCAGCTCGTTAGGGGACAACTCTGGAAACACCATATATTTT. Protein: CASSSLGDNSGNTIYF.